This TCR beta chain stems from a study of STAT5B mutations in CD4+ large granular lymphocyte leukemia. Study conclusions and caveats: Top patient clones used TRBV06 genes more often: 8/27 versus 2/35 in controls.

Points on this clone: Its antigen is not known.

The CDR3 runs to 13 residues. Germline CDR1 is SNHLY and CDR2 is FYNNEI. Trimming shortened V by 6 bases and J by 8 bases, and 16 bases separated the two germline ends. The authors' processing: Productive clonotypes were detectable down to 2.59 x 10-5 frequency. The repertoire was sequenced with immunoSEQ multiplex PCR; TCRdb's copy has only in-frame clones and lacks some. V and J calls and clone size are those listed in that table; D and trimming were worked out from the DNA. The sample lists 40,000 to 55,000 clones; 80% to 90% were seen once. The chain links TRBV2 to TRBJ1-1; the D is unclear. Sample: CD4+ T cells from blood buffy coats. The TCR originated in a human donor in good health. CDR3 region: CASSLLHTGEAFF. CDR3 coding DNA: TGTGCCAGCAGCCTCCTTCACACGGGGGAAGCTTTCTTT.